The 8 T cell receptor beta chains in this list originate from one sample, sequenced in a study of T cells in Graves' hyperthyroidism and ophthalmopathy. There were TCR beta CDR3 regions amplified from RNA transcripts. The TCR CDR3 was amplified in a first-round RT-PCR using the HTBI primer set. TCRdb independently ran MiXCR on the multiplex PCR reads; one entry per CDR3 protein. The table lists around 290,000 distinct CDR3 sequences, roughly 13% of them singletons. Sequencing was carried out using blood. Receptors originate from a woman aged 40-49 years with Graves' hyperthyroidism.

Ten or more counts support this clonotype. This chain joins TRBV29-1 and TRBJ2-5; 9 bases match TRBD2. This CDR3 is 15 amino acids long. CDR1 is SQVTM, CDR2 ANQGSEA, per germline. The V gene end was trimmed by 4 bases and the J gene end by 5 bases; junction bases not matched to a gene: 11. CDR3 nucleotides: TGCAGCGTTGTTTGGCTAGCGGGGAGCTCGGAGACCCAGTACTTC. Encoded protein: CSVVWLAGSSETQYF.

This clonotype was counted ten times or more. This chain joins TRBV6-1 and TRBJ2-3, with unresolved D. CDR1 and CDR2 (germline): MNHNS, SASEGT. The V gene lost 6 bases and the J gene lost 4 bases, with 8 bases spanning the gap. The CDR3 covers 12 residues. CDR3 DNA: TGTGCCAGCAGCCCCTTGGCAGATACGCAGTATTTT. Amino acid sequence: CASSPLADTQYF.

This clonotype was seen repeatedly, ten times or more. The chain uses TRBV20-1 and TRBJ2-5, with 11 nucleotides matching TRBD2. The CDR3 loop spans 14 amino acids. The germline V gene has CDR1 DFQATT and CDR2 SNEGSKA (reference sequence). The ends lost 1 base at V and 4 bases at J; junction bases unmatched: 2. DNA of the CDR3: TGCAGTGCTAGAGTAGCGGGAGGGATAGAGACCCAGTACTTC. It codes for CSARVAGGIETQYF.

This CDR3 is CASSLRAGGADWFNEKLFF. Written as DNA, the CDR3 is TGCGCCAGCAGCCTTAGGGCAGGGGGCGCGGATTGGTTTAATGAAAAACTGTTTTTT. The chain is built from TRBV4-1 and TRBJ1-4, with 8 bases lining up with TRBD1. From germline, CDR1 is MGHRA and CDR2 YSYEKL. The CDR3 has 19 residues. Losses at the gene ends were 4 bases for V and 4 bases for J; bases not matched to a gene: 17.

This clonotype was seen repeatedly, ten times or more. The chain carries TRBV6-1 and TRBJ2-1; D call uncertain. This CDR3 contains 14 residues. The germline gives CDR1 MNHNS, CDR2 SASEGT. Trimming removed 1 base at V and 4 bases at J, with 8 bases between. The CDR3 is CASSEGVEYNEQFF. CDR3 coding DNA: TGTGCCAGCAGTGAAGGAGTTGAGTACAATGAGCAGTTCTTC.

This clonotype was detected many times. The chain recombines TRBV20-1 with TRBJ2-4; TRBD1 agrees at 7 bases. V gave up 0 bases and J gave up 6 bases; unmatched junction bases: 2. Germline CDR1 is DFQATT and CDR2 is SNEGSKA (reference sequence). The CDR3 runs to 13 residues. CDR3 protein: CSARDYRGNIQYF. Here the CDR3 DNA reads TGCAGTGCTAGAGATTACAGGGGAAACATTCAGTACTTC.

This clonotype occurred a few times. The chain links TRBV7-9 to TRBJ2-7; D gene ambiguous. Germline V gives CDR1 SEHNR, CDR2 FQNEAQ (reference sequence). V lost 5 bases to trimming and J lost 3 bases, with 11 bases between them. The CDR3 has 13 amino acids. Here the CDR3 DNA reads TGTGCCAGCAGCGAAACCCCCTTCTACGAGCAGTACTTC. It translates to CASSETPFYEQYF. The variable domain in full, completed from reference TRBV7-9 and TRBJ2-7, reads DTGVSQNPRHKITKRGQNVTFRCDPISEHNRLYWYRQTLGQGPEFLTYFQNEAQLEKSRLLSDRFSAERPKGSFSTLEIQRTEQGDSAMYLCASSETPFYEQYFGPGTRLTVT.

This clonotype has at least ten counts. V is TRBV20-1 and J is TRBJ2-5, with TRBD1 matching 7 bases. V lost 1 base and J lost 4; bases outside the gene matches: 6. Germline CDR1 reads DFQATT; CDR2 reads SNEGSKA (reference sequence). This CDR3 has 14 residues. CDR3 sequence reads: CSARVSGGGETQYF. Written as DNA, the CDR3 is TGCAGTGCTAGAGTTTCAGGGGGTGGAGAGACCCAGTACTTC.